This T cell receptor (beta chain) was found in a study of T cells expressing NK-cell markers. Whole-study results and caveats: Of CD8+ T cells, about 1.0-8% belonged to dominant NKG2C+ clonotypes in five to seven donors.

In the case of this clonotype: As yet, its antigen is unknown.

Using the 5' RACE reads, TCRdb records one entry per CDR3 protein without DNA. Recorded for this sample: about 450,000 distinct CDR3 sequences. The CDR3 has 15 amino acids. CDR1 is LGHNA and CDR2 is YSLEER in the germline V gene. The origin of this receptor is a woman between 18 and 70 years old in good health. Sample: blood T cells: a sorted CD56 or NKG2C T cell subset, CD4+ or CD8+ T cells, or bulk PBMC T cells (not recorded which). The chain carries TRBV4-3 and TRBJ1-1; no DNA is available, so the TRBD1 call from TCRdb remains unchecked. CDR3 sequence: CASSQGASGGTEAFF.